The clone carrying this T cell receptor (beta chain) has a handful of counts. Its antigen is unknown. This entry comes from a study of Graves' ophthalmopathy and Graves' hyperthyroidism. General study findings and limits: Blood repertoires reportedly contained most expanded thyroid clonotypes above 0.001 frequency.

The CDR3 has 15 residues. V was pared by 1 base and J by 0 bases, with 8 bases between. Germline V lookup: CDR1 SGHRS, CDR2 YFSETQ. From RNA, the CDR3 regions of TCR beta chains were amplified and sequenced. Investigators did first-round RT-PCR with HTBI primers, then second-round multiplex PCR. TCRdb called the multiplex PCR reads again in MiXCR, with one record for every CDR3 protein. The table records roughly 600,000 distinct CDR3 sequences, 35% to 45% of them present only once. Input material: peripheral blood or thyroid tissue (not recorded which). The rearrangement uses TRBV5-1 and TRBJ1-5; no definite D call. The TCR comes from an adult man with Graves' hyperthyroidism. CDR3 DNA: TGCGCCAGCAGCTTGATGGGAAATAGCAATCAGCCCCAGCATTTT. The encoded protein is CASSLMGNSNQPQHF.